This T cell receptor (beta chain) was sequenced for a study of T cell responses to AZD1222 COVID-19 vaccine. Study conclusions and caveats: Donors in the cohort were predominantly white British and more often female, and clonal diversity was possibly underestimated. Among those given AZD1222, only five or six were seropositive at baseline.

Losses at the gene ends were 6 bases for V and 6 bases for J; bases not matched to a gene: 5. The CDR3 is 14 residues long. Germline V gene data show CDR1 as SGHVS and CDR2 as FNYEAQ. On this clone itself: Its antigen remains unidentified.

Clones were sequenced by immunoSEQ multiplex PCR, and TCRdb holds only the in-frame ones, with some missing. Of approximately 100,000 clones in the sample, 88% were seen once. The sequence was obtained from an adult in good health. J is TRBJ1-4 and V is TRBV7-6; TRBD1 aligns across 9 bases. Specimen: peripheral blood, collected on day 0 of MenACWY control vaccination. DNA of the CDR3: TGTGCCAGCAGTCCGGGACAGGGTTATGAAAAACTGTTTTTT. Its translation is CASSPGQGYEKLFF. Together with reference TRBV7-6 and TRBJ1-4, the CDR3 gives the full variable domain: GAGVSQSPRYKVTKRGQDVALRCDPISGHVSLYWYRQALGQGPEFLTYFNYEAQQDKSGLPNDRFSAERPEGSISTLTIQRTEQRDSAMYRCASSPGQGYEKLFFGSGTQLSVL.